This T cell receptor beta chain stems from a study of T cell changes during pregnancy in multiple sclerosis (dated by TCRdb to the late 2010s). Turning to the overall study: In women with multiple sclerosis, the researchers looked at how the T cell repertoire shifted as pregnancy progressed.

Concerning this clone: Its antigen remains undetermined. Nothing much larger sits one base from this clone, and base qualities are not available.

Libraries were made using the immunoSEQ multiplex PCR assay. TCRdb retrieved this table from immuneACCESS and kept in-frame rearrangements only. Not all clones are present; in checked studies, unresolved V genes account for under half, and no reason is known for the remainder. The sample records approximately 89,000 clones, about 93% of which are singletons. Around 0.86% of the sample is held by the ten biggest clonotypes. V sheds 6 bases and J sheds 3 bases, leaving 11 bases between their ends. CDR1 and CDR2 are read off the germline V gene (reference sequence) as MNHEY and SMNVEV. The CDR3 contains 13 residues, cysteine and phenylalanine counted. Kept here is only the CDR3 DNA, which spans 39 bases and is read in frame from base 1.

The TCR sequence derives from a female donor with multiple sclerosis, enrolled in a pregnancy study. The input for sequencing was peripheral blood, taken in the third trimester of pregnancy. The rearrangement combines TRBV27 with TRBJ2-5, with an unclear D gene assignment. The CDR3 protein is CASSGYTKETQYF. The bases read TGTGCCAGCAGCGGCTACACTAAAGAGACCCAGTACTTC.